This T cell receptor beta chain was recovered during a study of blood T cell repertoires in COVID-19. The protocol was immunoSEQ multiplex PCR, while the TCRdb copy is restricted to in-frame clones and leaves out a portion. In the table there are tens of thousands of clones, about 87% of which are singletons. The germline V and J ends were trimmed by 5 bases and 4 bases, with 14 bases remaining between them. Looked up from germline, CDR1 is SNHLY and CDR2 is FYNNEI. The CDR3 is made up of 14 amino acids. This TCR was sampled from a human donor in a cohort sampled during active COVID-19. Sample: peripheral blood. The chain links TRBV2 to TRBJ2-5; possible D gene TRBD1, 5 bases. The CDR3 here is CASSSWAGRETQYF. In DNA form, the CDR3 reads TGTGCCAGCAGTTCTTGGGCAGGGCGAGAGACCCAGTACTTC.